The present TCR beta chain was sequenced within a study of T cell responses to AZD1222 COVID-19 vaccine. Assay used: immunoSEQ multiplex PCR; TCRdb lists only in-frame clones, some missing. The sample holds about 82,000 clones, around 82% seen once. A note on this clone: What it binds is unknown.

Second-dose schedules of about 4 or about 12 weeks were combined. The CDR3 sequence is 15 residues long. Trimming cost V 4 bases and J 0 bases, with 10 bases left between them. The germline CDR1 and CDR2 sequences are GTSNPN and SVGIG (reference sequence). Study-wide findings and caveats: CD4 TCRs covered the whole spike, strongest at regions 160-218 and 743-854.

The sequences come from peripheral blood, collected 28 days after the second AZD1222 dose. This sequence joins TRBV30 and TRBJ1-6; D is unclear. This TCR came from an adult who received the AZD1222 COVID-19 vaccine. CDR3 DNA: TGTGCCTGGACCGGAAGGAGCTCCTATAATTCACCCCTCCACTTT. Its protein product is CAWTGRSSYNSPLHF.